This TCR beta chain was retrieved from a study of blood T cells in healthy people across ages (dated by TCRdb to between 2015 and 2017). Regarding the study in general: In model experiments, roughly one uniquely barcoded TCR beta cDNA molecule per two T cells was captured by template switching. Using deep sequencing normalized with unique cDNA molecular identifiers, the study measured how TCR beta repertoire diversity changes with age. The donors were divided into four age groups: young (average 16 years), middle-aged (roughly 42), aged (roughly 66) and long-lived (roughly 82). To avoid experimental bias, donors of different ages were randomly spread across the sequencing lanes. The study analyzed two additional independent replicas of 1 million unique cDNA reads from the same blood draw for two donors, one aged 18 to 30 and one aged 80 or older.

General study outcomes and caveats: The CMV infection status of donors was not known, potentially confounding age-related changes in expanded clonotypes. Since profiling was done on bulk unsorted PBMCs, naive and antigen-experienced compartments could not be conclusively compared. A strong correlation was found between observed TCR beta diversity and the percentage of naive T cells measured by flow cytometry. Total diversity estimates from one million sequenced T cells were considered lower bounds and underestimates. Observed TCR beta diversity per million T cells fell roughly linearly with age, and a significant reduction was already apparent by age around 44. The long-lived group showed more naive CD4+ T cells, fewer expanded clones and increased TCR diversity than the aged group, suggesting age selection.

Counted from cysteine to phenylalanine, this CDR3 has 17 amino acids. CDR3 DNA only is kept here, 51 bases in frame from base 1. V loses 1 base of germline sequence and J loses 8 bases, and the interval between the two ends is 23 bases. The germline V gene specifies SGHAT as CDR1 and FQNNGV as CDR2. The roughly 39 donors, aged roughly 6 to 95 years, were systemically healthy Caucasian individuals from Russia. Each donor gave about 11 milliliters of peripheral blood, drawn into EDTA-treated Vacutainer tubes. PBMCs were isolated by Ficoll-Paque density-gradient centrifugation, with at least 6 million obtained per sample. Trizol reagent was used to extract total RNA from PBMCs, with at least 6 micrograms per sample. The percentages of naive CD45RAhigh/CD27high T cells were determined by flow cytometry on a PBMC aliquot from every donor. This clonotype has at least ten counts. It lacks a known antigen. Base qualities are not at hand, and no much larger clone is one base apart.

Libraries were made using 5' RACE. Sequencing instrument: Illumina HiSeq 2500. A second PCR of roughly 6 to 11 cycles was performed with a sample-barcoded 5' primer and a J-beta primer mix. A unique molecular identifier was introduced onto each TCR beta cDNA molecule by a template-switch 5' adaptor carrying 12 random nucleotides. Each sample yielded at least 3 million CDR3-containing paired-end reads. All of the RNA was converted into first-strand cDNA using the Mint cDNA synthesis kit, with a TRBC-specific oligonucleotide serving as the primer. Following uracil-DNA glycosylase treatment, a first 18-cycle PCR with universal primers M1SS and BC2_uni_R was performed on all cDNA. On the study's bioinformatics: For normalization, 1 million high-quality reads were randomly selected from each sample, with every read carrying a distinct molecular identifier. Reads with shared molecular identifiers were discarded instead of being binned into consensus sequences. MiTCR, set to a Q25 quality threshold and the strictest error-elimination algorithm, was used for CDR3 identification, clonotype clustering and error correction. A nonparametric unseen species model with Euler transformation was used to estimate lower-bound total TCR beta diversity. The raw public reads went through TCRdb reprocessing: fastp at Q25, MiXCR clone calling, in-frame beta chains kept. Each record represents a unique CDR3 protein, reported with the most common genes and DNA among its rows. It is TCRdb's table, rather than the study itself, that gives the V and J calls and clone size. A total of hundreds of thousands of distinct CDR3 sequences appear in this sample, around 43% of them only once. About 32% of the sample lies in the top ten.

The origin of this receptor is an elderly man in good health. The specimen was blood. Here the chain combines TRBV11-2 and TRBJ1-2; perhaps TRBD1 is the D gene, with 6 bases matching. The sequence in DNA is TGTGCCAGCAGCTTAGCTGTTCGGGTTTCGGGGGCGGAGGGCTACACCTTC. Its protein is CASSLAVRVSGAEGYTF.